One and the same sample provided the 27 T cell receptor beta chains below, sequenced in a study of cytomegalovirus exposure and HLA in healthy donors. Primers for the PCR totalled 60 Vbeta and 13 Jbeta. The data were produced by immunoSEQ multiplex PCR, yet TCRdb's version contains in-frame clones alone and is incomplete. The sample consists of 110,000 or so clones, around 70% of them appearing once. The sequenced sample consisted of PBMCs. These TCRs come from a man aged 30 to 39 in good health and CMV-seronegative.

The CDR3 sequence: CASSLAKAGRAIAGELFF. The CDR3 region has the DNA TGTGCCAGCAGCTTAGCCAAGGCCGGGAGGGCCATAGCCGGGGAGCTGTTTTTT. This rearrangement joins TRBV11-3 to TRBJ2-2; TRBD2 agrees at 8 bases. The V gene's germline CDR1 is SGHNT and CDR2 YENEEA. V lost 1 base and J lost 6; bases outside the gene matches: 13. CDR3 size: 18 residues.

In its sample, this clone was seen a few times. The chain carries TRBV28 and TRBJ1-1; D is unclear. This CDR3 has 11 amino acids. CDR1 is MDHEN, CDR2 SYDVKM, per germline. V shed 7 bases and J shed 5 bases, with 8 bases lying between them. The CDR3 DNA sequence: TGTGCCAGCATAGCGAAGACTGAAGCTTTCTTT. Its translation: CASIAKTEAFF.

The CDR3 loop is CASSQDFLRQGTDTQYF. The CDR3 nucleotides are TGCGCCAGCAGCCAAGATTTCTTACGACAGGGGACAGATACGCAGTATTTT. V gene TRBV4-3 combines with J gene TRBJ2-3, with 8 bases fitting TRBD1. V was pared by 0 bases and J by 3 bases, with 8 bases of the junction left unmatched. Per germline, CDR1 LGHNA and CDR2 YSLEER. The CDR3 is 17 amino acids.

Turning to this clone: A junction end diverges from the germline sequence, so it may reflect a read error. This chain links TRBV7-9 with TRBJ2-3; D might be TRBD2 (5 bases). The V gene's germline CDR1 is SEHNR and CDR2 FQNEAQ (reference sequence). CDR3 size: 13 residues. The CDR3 loop reads CASSLAYLNTQYF. CDR3 bases: TGTGCCAGCAGCCTAGCATACCTAAATACGCAGTATTTT.

The rearrangement joins TRBV7-8 to TRBJ1-1; TRBD1 matches at 9 bases. Germline V lookup: CDR1 SGHVS, CDR2 FQNEAQ. Trimming removed 3 bases from V and 4 bases from J; junction bases left unmatched: 3. The CDR3 is 14 residues long. For the CDR3, the DNA is TGTGCCAGCAGCTTCCAGGGACAGGGCACTGAAGCTTTCTTT. This translates into CASSFQGQGTEAFF.

This clone has more than one count but fewer than ten. The rearrangement joins TRBV29-1 to TRBJ1-1; 7 bases fit TRBD1. Trimming cost V 6 bases and J 4 bases; bases outside gene matches: 11. CDR3 length: 14 amino acids. CDR1 and CDR2 from the germline V gene are SQVTM and ANQGSEA. The CDR3 region has the DNA TGCAGCGTGGGGACAGCTCATAGGGGCACTGAAGCTTTCTTT. Protein sequence: CSVGTAHRGTEAFF.

V gene TRBV11-3 combines with J gene TRBJ2-7, with D possibly TRBD2 on 5 matching bases. CDR1 and CDR2 from the germline V gene are SGHNT and YENEEA. CDR3 size: 14 residues. Trimming left V 3 bases short and J 1 base short, with 10 bases between. The CDR3 loop reads CASSFGESSYEQYF. Here the CDR3 DNA reads TGTGCCAGCAGCTTTGGGGAGTCTTCCTACGAGCAGTACTTC.

The V gene is TRBV18, the J gene TRBJ1-2; weak D call: TRBD1 (5 bases). Trimming took off 6 bases at V and 2 bases at J, with 13 bases between the two ends. Germline V gene sequence: CDR1 KGHSH, CDR2 LQKENI. The CDR3 has 14 residues. The CDR3, as DNA: TGTGCCAGCTCCAGCCCGACAGTCAACTATGGCTACACCTTC. Amino acids: CASSSPTVNYGYTF.

The rearrangement uses TRBV6-6 and TRBJ2-5, with 7 bases aligning to TRBD2. The CDR3 loop spans 14 amino acids. J gave up 11 bases and V 2 bases, and 11 bases lay outside the gene matches. Looked up from germline, CDR1 is MNHNY and CDR2 is SVGAGI (reference sequence). DNA for the CDR3: TGTGCCAGCAGTTACGAGGGGCTAATGCGGGAGCAGTACTTC. This encodes CASSYEGLMREQYF.

This clone has just one count. The rearrangement joins TRBV19 to TRBJ2-1; 7 positions match TRBD2. The germline CDR1 and CDR2 sequences are LNHDA and SQIVND (reference sequence). The CDR3 totals 13 residues. V lost 0 bases and J lost 16; bases outside the gene matches: 9. DNA for the CDR3: TGTGCCAGTAGTATAGATCGGTGGCGGGAGAAATTCTTC. This gives the protein CASSIDRWREKFF.

This chain uses TRBV29-1 with TRBJ2-2; D remains unclear. Trimming pared 6 bases from V and 8 bases from J, leaving 19 bases between. This CDR3 contains 14 residues. Germline CDR1 and CDR2: SQVTM and ANQGSEA. The CDR3 DNA is TGCAGCGTACAAGCCTTAGCCCTTGGAGGGGAGCTGTTTTTT. It codes for CSVQALALGGELFF.

The chain combines TRBV7-2 with TRBJ1-5; 8 nucleotides line up with TRBD1. With 4 bases clipped from V and 5 bases from J, the junction kept 7 bases outside the gene matches. The CDR3 runs to 15 residues. Germline V CDR1 and CDR2: SGHTA, FQGNSA. CDR3 region: CASSSHLGQDQPQHF. CDR3 coding DNA: TGTGCCAGCAGCTCCCACCTGGGACAGGATCAGCCCCAGCATTTT.

The CDR3 sequence: CASSLVGGTTEAFF. CDR3 nucleotides: TGTGCCAGCAGCTTAGTTGGGGGGACCACTGAAGCTTTCTTT. This chain links TRBV11-1 with TRBJ1-1; a possible D gene is TRBD1 (5 bases). Looked up from germline, CDR1 is SGHAT and CDR2 is FQDESV (reference sequence). This CDR3 spans 14 amino acids. Trimming removed 1 base from V and 4 bases from J, with 10 bases in between.

This chain uses TRBV2 with TRBJ2-3, with 7 bases aligning to TRBD1. Per germline, CDR1 SNHLY and CDR2 FYNNEI. J lost 3 bases, V lost 7 bases, and 10 bases had no gene match. CDR3 length: 15 amino acids. The CDR3 coding sequence is TGTGCCAGCACTCGACAGGGAAGGTCGACAGATACGCAGTATTTT. Protein: CASTRQGRSTDTQYF.

This clone was counted once. The V call is TRBV7-3, the J call TRBJ2-2, with D maybe TRBD2 (6 bases). V gave up 5 bases and J gave up 5 bases, with 9 bases separating them. The CDR3 runs to 13 residues. Germline CDR1 SGHTA, CDR2 FQGTGA. DNA of the CDR3: TGTGCCAGCAGCGCGGGGAGGACCGGGGAGCTGTTTTTT. It specifies CASSAGRTGELFF.

The CDR3 DNA reads TGTGCCAGCAGTACCCGGGACAGCTACTATGGCTACACCTTC. This sequence encodes CASSTRDSYYGYTF. This chain links TRBV2 with TRBJ1-2; 7 bases map to TRBD1. Looked up from germline, CDR1 is SNHLY and CDR2 is FYNNEI. Unmatched junction bases numbered 6, after V lost 5 bases and J lost 3 bases. The CDR3 totals 14 residues. Looking up the rest from reference TRBV2 and TRBJ1-2 gives the full variable domain: EPEVTQTPSHQVTQMGQEVILRCVPISNHLYFYWYRQILGQKVEFLVSFYNNEISEKSEIFDDQFSVERPDGSNFTLKIRSTKLEDSAMYFCASSTRDSYYGYTFGSGTRLTVV.

The V gene is TRBV7-2, the J gene TRBJ1-2; 7 nucleotides agree with TRBD1. The CDR3 is 14 amino acids. V was pared by 4 bases and J by 5 bases, with 7 bases of the junction left unmatched. In germline, CDR1 is SGHTA, CDR2 FQGNSA. CDR3 amino acids: CASSSRDSMYGYTF. The CDR3 nucleotides are TGTGCCAGCAGCTCGCGGGACAGTATGTATGGCTACACCTTC. The full variable domain, completed using reference TRBV7-2 and TRBJ1-2, is GAGVSQSPSNKVTEKGKDVELRCDPISGHTALYWYRQSLGQGLEFLIYFQGNSAPDKSGLPSDRFSAERTGGSVSTLTIQRTQQEDSAVYLCASSSRDSMYGYTFGSGTRLTVV.

The chain is built from TRBV2 and TRBJ2-3, with 7 bases identical to TRBD1. The CDR3 is 14 amino acids. The germline V gene has CDR1 SNHLY and CDR2 FYNNEI. Trimming removed 5 bases from V and 2 bases from J; junction bases left unmatched: 4. The CDR3 region has the DNA TGTGCCAGCAGTCGACAGGGATTCACAGATACGCAGTATTTT. This codes for CASSRQGFTDTQYF.

V gene TRBV2 combines with J gene TRBJ1-5; 9 bases map to TRBD1. Germline V lookup: CDR1 SNHLY, CDR2 FYNNEI. V was pared by 6 bases and J by 0 bases, with 12 bases of the junction left unmatched. This CDR3 region has 18 residues. CDR3: CASRAAGTGILSNQPQHF. CDR3 nucleotides: TGTGCCAGCAGGGCGGCCGGGACAGGGATCCTTAGCAATCAGCCCCAGCATTTT.

The chain links TRBV6-6 to TRBJ1-5, with D perhaps TRBD1 (5 bases). The CDR3 is made up of 12 amino acids. CDR1 is MNHNY, CDR2 SVGAGI, per germline (reference sequence). The V end lost 6 bases, the J end lost 4 bases, and 7 bases lay between the germline ends. The CDR3 DNA reads as TGTGCCAGCAGGCAGGGTAATCAGCCCCAGCATTTT. It codes for CASRQGNQPQHF.

The chain uses TRBV7-2 and TRBJ2-1; the match to TRBD2 covers 11 bases. Per the germline V gene, CDR1 is SGHTA and CDR2 is FQGNSA. CDR3 length equals 19 residues. With V trimmed by 5 bases and J by 9 bases, 21 bases remained unmatched. DNA for the CDR3: TGTGCCAGCAGCCCGATGACAGGGATTACAATAGCGGGAGGGTCTGAGCAGTTCTTC. Translation gives CASSPMTGITIAGGSEQFF.

The chain employs TRBV30 and TRBJ2-2; D perhaps matches TRBD2 (5 bases). CDR1 and CDR2 from the germline V gene are GTSNPN and SVGIG (reference sequence). The length of the CDR3 is 14 residues. V shed 4 bases and J shed 0 bases, with 9 bases lying between them. CDR3 coding DNA: TGTGCCTGGATGCGGACTTCGAACACCGGGGAGCTGTTTTTT. This gives the protein CAWMRTSNTGELFF.

The rearrangement joins TRBV6-6 to TRBJ1-5; TRBD1 might be the D (6 bases). V was shortened by 11 bases and J by 5 bases, with 16 bases between the two germline ends. CDR1 and CDR2 from the germline V gene are MNHNY and SVGAGI (reference sequence). This CDR3 comprises 13 residues. The CDR3 is CALGAGDYQPQHF. CDR3 nucleotide sequence: TGTGCCTTGGGGGCAGGGGATTATCAGCCCCAGCATTTT.

This clone occurred a few times. This sequence joins TRBV27 and TRBJ2-7; 10 bases agree with TRBD1. The germline V gene has CDR1 MNHEY and CDR2 SMNVEV (reference sequence). This CDR3 contains 21 residues. V shed 3 bases, J shed 4 bases, and the junction held 24 bases outside the gene matches. Here the CDR3 reads CASSFSPPRDRGAGAPYEQYF. CDR3 DNA: TGTGCCAGCAGTTTTTCCCCGCCCCGGGACAGGGGCGCTGGTGCACCTTACGAGCAGTACTTC.

The V and J genes are TRBV19 and TRBJ2-2, with 8 bases aligning to TRBD2. V gave up 9 bases and J gave up 5 bases; unmatched junction bases: 8. Per the germline V gene, CDR1 is LNHDA and CDR2 is SQIVND (reference sequence). CDR3 length equals 14 residues. The CDR3 sequence is CASRAGGRTGELFF. The CDR3 DNA follows: TGTGCCAGCCGGGCGGGGGGCCGAACCGGGGAGCTGTTTTTT.

In this sample, this clone turned up once. The rearrangement links TRBV21-1 to TRBJ1-1. TRBV21-1 is marked as a pseudogene. The CDR3 covers 15 residues. CDR3 amino acids: CASSKDQTRNTEAFF. CDR3 DNA: TGTGCCAGCAGCAAAGATCAGACTCGGAACACTGAAGCTTTCTTT.

J is TRBJ1-4 and V is TRBV7-2; D uncertain. Germline V CDR1 and CDR2: SGHTA, FQGNSA. V was pared by 2 bases and J by 5 bases, with 12 bases between. The CDR3 covers 15 residues. The CDR3 DNA is TGTGCCAGCAGCTTAAGCCCAGGAGGAAATGAAAAACTGTTTTTT. Translated, it gives CASSLSPGGNEKLFF.